The 17 T cell receptor beta chains presented below share a single source sample, sequenced in a study of T cells in Graves' hyperthyroidism and ophthalmopathy. Researchers amplified the TCR beta CDR3 regions from RNA transcripts. A first-round RT-PCR of the TCR CDR3 used the HTBI primer set. Each CDR3 protein is one row after TCRdb ran MiXCR on the multiplex PCR reads. The sample contains roughly 660,000 distinct CDR3 sequences, roughly a sixth of which appear only once. The sequenced sample consisted of blood. Receptors were obtained from a man aged 50-60 years with Graves' hyperthyroidism.

Only a few counts were recorded for this clonotype. This sequence joins TRBV4-1 and TRBJ2-1; D gene ambiguous. Germline values: CDR1 MGHRA, CDR2 YSYEKL. The CDR3 consists of 18 residues. The V and J ends lost 1 base and 0 bases respectively, with 16 bases between them. This CDR3 reads CASSQVLPPKSSYNEQFF. In DNA, the CDR3 is TGCGCCAGCAGCCAAGTCTTACCGCCAAAGAGCTCCTACAATGAGCAGTTCTTC.

This clonotype was seen only a few times. The chain combines TRBV7-9 with TRBJ2-3; TRBD1 agrees at 7 bases. V trimming: 5 bases; J trimming: 6 bases; junction bases outside the gene matches: 11. CDR3 size: 15 residues. Germline V gene sequence: CDR1 SEHNR, CDR2 FQNEAQ (reference sequence). CDR3 nucleotides: TGTGCCAGCAGCGTGAGACAGGGTCAATCGGATACGCAGTATTTT. Translating gives CASSVRQGQSDTQYF.

Ten or more counts support this clonotype. CDR3 bases: TGTGCCAGCACCCCCTTTCCCCCCGTCGGGACAGGGATTTCTTACGAGCAGTACTTC. Protein sequence: CASTPFPPVGTGISYEQYF. The chain combines TRBV11-2 with TRBJ2-7; 9 bases fit TRBD1. Trimming cost V 7 bases and J 4 bases; bases outside gene matches: 23. The CDR3 consists of 19 residues. Germline loops: CDR1 SGHAT, CDR2 FQNNGV.

Only a few counts were recorded for this clonotype. V usage is TRBV13 and J usage is TRBJ2-3, with TRBD2 identical over 15 bases. V was pared by 5 bases and J by 7 bases, with 7 bases of the junction left unmatched. The CDR3 extends over 16 amino acids. Looked up from germline, CDR1 is PRHDT and CDR2 is FYEKMQ (reference sequence). Here the CDR3 reads CASSAGLAGGPNTQYF. The CDR3 coding sequence is TGTGCCAGCAGCGCCGGACTAGCGGGAGGGCCAAATACGCAGTATTTT.

This clonotype has a count of ten or more. The chain has TRBV28 and TRBJ2-3; the match to TRBD1 covers 10 bases. The J segment lost 5 bases and the V segment lost 8 bases, leaving 10 bases of the junction unmatched. CDR3 size: 15 residues. From germline, CDR1 is MDHEN and CDR2 SYDVKM. The CDR3 DNA follows: TGTGCCAGCCTAGTTCGGGGGACAGGGGAAGATACGCAGTATTTT. Translated, it gives CASLVRGTGEDTQYF.

This clonotype was seen many times. The chain has TRBV27 and TRBJ2-3; tentatively, D is TRBD1 (7 bases). Trimming took off 6 bases at V and 5 bases at J, with 15 bases between the two ends. The CDR3 length is 14 residues. Per germline, CDR1 MNHEY and CDR2 SMNVEV (reference sequence). The CDR3 region is CASSPDREVDTQYF. CDR3 in DNA: TGTGCCAGCAGCCCAGACAGGGAGGTAGATACGCAGTATTTT.

On this clonotype itself: This may stem from a read error, because a much larger clone lies one nucleotide away. The CDR3 loop is CSAPRTGGSRVKGEQYF. The CDR3, as DNA: TGCAGTGCCCCGCGGACAGGGGGCTCGAGGGTGAAAGGCGAGCAGTACTTC. V usage is TRBV20-1 and J usage is TRBJ2-7, with 11 bases fitting TRBD1. The CDR3 spans 17 residues. Germline lookup yields CDR1 DFQATT and CDR2 SNEGSKA (reference sequence). Losses at the gene ends were 6 bases for V and 6 bases for J; bases not matched to a gene: 19.

This chain connects TRBV2 to TRBJ1-2; no clear D gene. Germline assignment: CDR1 SNHLY and CDR2 FYNNEI. CDR3 length: 16 residues. Trimming shortened V by 6 bases and J by 5 bases, and 22 bases separated the two germline ends. The CDR3 DNA follows: TGTGCCAGCAGCCAAGATCTGCCGGGCTCCTCTTATGGCTACACCTTC. Residues: CASSQDLPGSSYGYTF.

This clonotype was seen ten or more times. This chain links TRBV27 with TRBJ2-1; no definite D call. With 7 bases removed from V and 8 bases from J, the gap between germline ends came to 15 bases. The CDR3 covers 13 residues. Germline V gene sequence: CDR1 MNHEY, CDR2 SMNVEV (reference sequence). The CDR3: CASTPGQMYEQFF. The CDR3 DNA reads as TGTGCCAGCACCCCGGGCCAAATGTATGAGCAGTTCTTC.

V is TRBV7-9 and J is TRBJ2-3, with 10 nucleotides matching TRBD2. With V trimmed by 7 bases and J by 2 bases, 6 bases remained unmatched. Germline assignment: CDR1 SEHNR and CDR2 FQNEAQ (reference sequence). CDR3 length: 15 residues. The CDR3 loop reads CASTLGLADTDTQYF. In DNA form, the CDR3 reads TGTGCCAGCACCCTCGGACTAGCGGACACAGATACGCAGTATTTT.

This clonotype came up many times. The rearrangement links TRBV25-1 to TRBJ2-3; TRBD2 aligns across 7 bases. V lost 3 bases, J lost 3 bases, and 12 bases stayed unmatched. The germline V gene has CDR1 MGHDK and CDR2 SYGVNS. The CDR3 extends over 17 amino acids. CDR3 nucleotides: TGTGCCAGCAGTGACGAACTAGCGCCTAAGGGGACAGATACGCAGTATTTT. Its translation: CASSDELAPKGTDTQYF.

In this sample, this clonotype turned up many times. The CDR3 region has the DNA TGTGCCAGCAGTCGTGGAGGAGGGACAGGGGGCCTCGAGCAGTACTTC. Translation gives CASSRGGGTGGLEQYF. The rearrangement joins TRBV6-1 to TRBJ2-7; the match to TRBD1 covers 12 bases. This CDR3 is 16 amino acids long. CDR1 and CDR2 (germline): MNHNS, SASEGT. V shed 5 bases, J shed 6 bases, and the junction held 11 bases outside the gene matches.

This clonotype has ten or more counts. The genes are TRBV9 and TRBJ1-1; 9 bases are shared with TRBD1. Germline V gene data show CDR1 as SGDLS and CDR2 as YYNGEE. Trimming at V came to 7 bases and at J to 7 bases, leaving 11 bases not matched to a gene. This CDR3 is built from 14 residues. CDR3 nucleotide sequence: TGTGCCAGCCACCAAGGGACAGGGATAGGTGAAGCTTTCTTT. This codes for CASHQGTGIGEAFF.

A few counts support this clonotype. This rearrangement joins TRBV7-3 to TRBJ1-2; the D is unclear. Trimming pared 1 base from V and 2 bases from J, leaving 8 bases between. Germline CDR1 is SGHTA and CDR2 is FQGTGA. CDR3 length: 14 residues. CDR3 sequence (DNA): TGTGCCAGCAGCTTAAATCCGGAGAACTATGGCTACACCTTC. Protein: CASSLNPENYGYTF.

This clonotype was recorded at least ten times. The chain employs TRBV27 and TRBJ1-5; weak D call: TRBD1 (6 bases). Looked up from germline, CDR1 is MNHEY and CDR2 is SMNVEV (reference sequence). This CDR3 has 14 amino acids. V lost 7 bases and J 1 base, leaving 11 bases between the germline ends. CDR3 bases: TGTGCCAGCACCAAACAGGGAAGCAATCAGCCCCAGCATTTT. Amino acids: CASTKQGSNQPQHF.

This clonotype was found many times. The chain uses TRBV10-2 and TRBJ2-2; D could derive from TRBD1 or TRBD2 (7 bases each). Trimming pared 8 bases from V and 6 bases from J, leaving 13 bases between. The CDR3 loop spans 13 amino acids. The germline CDR1 and CDR2 sequences are WSHSY and SAAADI. CDR3 sequence reads: CASWQGGAGELFF. CDR3 sequence (DNA): TGCGCCAGCTGGCAGGGGGGGGCCGGGGAGCTGTTTTTT.

This clonotype has ten or more counts. V is TRBV5-1 and J is TRBJ2-1; 7 bases are shared with TRBD1. Trimming cost V 4 bases and J 2 bases; bases outside gene matches: 9. CDR1 and CDR2 (germline): SGHRS, YFSETQ. The CDR3 is 16 amino acids. CDR3 protein: CASSTRQGAAYNEQFF. CDR3 DNA: TGCGCCAGCAGCACCCGACAGGGCGCGGCCTACAATGAGCAGTTCTTC.